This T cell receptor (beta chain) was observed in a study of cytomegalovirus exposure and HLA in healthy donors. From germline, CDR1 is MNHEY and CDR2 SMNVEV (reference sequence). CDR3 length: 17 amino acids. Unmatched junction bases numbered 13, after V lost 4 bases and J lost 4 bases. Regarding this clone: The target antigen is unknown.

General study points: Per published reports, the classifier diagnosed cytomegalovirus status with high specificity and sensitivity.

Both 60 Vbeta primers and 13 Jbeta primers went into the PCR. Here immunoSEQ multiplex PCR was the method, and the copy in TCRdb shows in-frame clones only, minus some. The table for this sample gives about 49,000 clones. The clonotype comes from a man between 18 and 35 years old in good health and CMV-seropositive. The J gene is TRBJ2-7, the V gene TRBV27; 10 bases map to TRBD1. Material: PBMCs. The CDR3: CASSSGNRDRGEYEQYF. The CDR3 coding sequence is TGTGCCAGCAGTTCGGGGAACCGGGACAGGGGAGAGTACGAGCAGTACTTC.